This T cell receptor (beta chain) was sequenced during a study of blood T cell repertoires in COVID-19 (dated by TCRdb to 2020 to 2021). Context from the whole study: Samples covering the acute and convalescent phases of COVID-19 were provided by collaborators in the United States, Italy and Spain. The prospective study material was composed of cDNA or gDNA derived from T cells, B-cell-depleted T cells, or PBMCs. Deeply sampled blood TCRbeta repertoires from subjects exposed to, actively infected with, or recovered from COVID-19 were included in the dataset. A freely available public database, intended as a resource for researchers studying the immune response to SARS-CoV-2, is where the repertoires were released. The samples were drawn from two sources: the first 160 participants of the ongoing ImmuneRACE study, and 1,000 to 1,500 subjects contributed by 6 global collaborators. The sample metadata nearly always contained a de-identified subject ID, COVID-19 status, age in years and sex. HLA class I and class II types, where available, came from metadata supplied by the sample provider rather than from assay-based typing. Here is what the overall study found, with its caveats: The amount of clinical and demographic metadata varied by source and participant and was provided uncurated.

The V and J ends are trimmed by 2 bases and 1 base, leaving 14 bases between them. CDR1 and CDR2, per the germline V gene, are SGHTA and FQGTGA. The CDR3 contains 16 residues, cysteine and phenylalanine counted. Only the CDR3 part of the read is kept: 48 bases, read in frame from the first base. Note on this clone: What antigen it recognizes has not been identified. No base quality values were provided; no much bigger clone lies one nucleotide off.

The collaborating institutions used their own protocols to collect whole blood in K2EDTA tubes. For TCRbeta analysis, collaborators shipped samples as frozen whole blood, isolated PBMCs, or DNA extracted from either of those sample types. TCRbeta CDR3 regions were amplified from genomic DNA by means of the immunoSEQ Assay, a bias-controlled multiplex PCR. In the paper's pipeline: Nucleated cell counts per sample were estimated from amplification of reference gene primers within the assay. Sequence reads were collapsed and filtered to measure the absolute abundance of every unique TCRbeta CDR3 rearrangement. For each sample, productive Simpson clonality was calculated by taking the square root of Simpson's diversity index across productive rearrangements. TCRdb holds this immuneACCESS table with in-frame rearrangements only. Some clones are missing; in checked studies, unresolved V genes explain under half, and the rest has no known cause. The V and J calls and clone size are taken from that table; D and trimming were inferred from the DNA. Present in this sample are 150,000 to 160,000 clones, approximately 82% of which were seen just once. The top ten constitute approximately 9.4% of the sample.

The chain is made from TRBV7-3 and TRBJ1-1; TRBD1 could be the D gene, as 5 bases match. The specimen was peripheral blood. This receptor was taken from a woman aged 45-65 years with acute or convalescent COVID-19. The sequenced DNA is TGTGCCAGCAGCTTACGATCTGGCGGGGCGAACACTGAAGCTTTCTTT. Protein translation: CASSLRSGGANTEAFF.